These 5 T cell receptor beta chains came from one sample sequenced in a study of CD8 T cells in ankylosing spondylitis. A single record per CDR3 protein comes from TCRdb applying MiXCR to the 5' RACE reads. The sample comprises about 310,000 distinct CDR3 sequences, around 21% of which are singletons, and about 3.7% rests with the top ten. The sequencing input was blood, either unsorted or a sorted T cell fraction (not recorded which). The source is a female donor with ankylosing spondylitis or in good health (not recorded which).

This clonotype has just a few counts. This chain joins TRBV5-1 and TRBJ2-3; 14 bases are shared with TRBD2. Germline trimming cut 3 bases from V and 1 base from J; bases unmatched to any gene: 10. Germline CDR1 SGHRS, CDR2 YFSETQ. This CDR3 comprises 19 residues. The CDR3 bases are TGCGCCAGCAGCTGGGGGACTAGCGGGAGTCGAGGAGGCACAGATACGCAGTATTTT. This encodes CASSWGTSGSRGGTDTQYF.

This clonotype was detected a few times. The rearrangement uses TRBV6-1 and TRBJ2-5; tentatively, D is TRBD1 or TRBD2 (5 bases each). This CDR3 contains 14 residues. Trimming pared 2 bases from V and 4 bases from J, leaving 11 bases between. Germline-derived CDR1 and CDR2 are MNHNS and SASEGT. CDR3 protein: CASSEPGPGETQYF. The CDR3 region has the DNA TGTGCCAGCAGTGAACCGGGACCGGGAGAGACCCAGTACTTC.

This clonotype was counted only a few times. V is TRBV25-1 and J is TRBJ1-2; D gene unclear. The germline gives CDR1 MGHDK, CDR2 SYGVNS. Trimming removed 7 bases from V and 3 bases from J, with 9 bases in between. There are 12 residues in the CDR3. This CDR3 reads CASMMDHYGYTF. The CDR3 nucleotides read TGTGCCAGCATGATGGACCACTATGGCTACACCTTC.

The chain carries TRBV10-3 and TRBJ2-5; D possibly corresponds to TRBD1 (5 bases). Germline V gene lookup returns CDR1 ENHRY and CDR2 SYGVKD. V gave up 4 bases and J gave up 5 bases, with 11 bases separating them. The CDR3 is 13 amino acids. DNA of the CDR3: TGTGCCATCAGTGTGGACAAAGGGGAGACCCAGTACTTC. This encodes CAISVDKGETQYF.

This clonotype has a handful of counts. The rearrangement joins TRBV7-2 to TRBJ2-5, with 10 bases matching TRBD1. The CDR3 extends over 15 amino acids. The J segment lost 4 bases and the V segment lost 0 bases, leaving 2 bases of the junction unmatched. Germline V gene data show CDR1 as SGHTA and CDR2 as FQGNSA. The CDR3 DNA sequence: TGTGCCAGCAGCTTAGCCGGACAGGGGGGAGAGACCCAGTACTTC. This translates into CASSLAGQGGETQYF.